The next 14 T cell receptor beta chains were all read from a single sample in a study of glioma-infiltrating T cells. Amplification of TCR alpha and beta CDR3 regions from RNA used iRepertoire nested multiplex PCR. TCRdb called the multiplex PCR reads again in MiXCR, with one record for every CDR3 protein. The sample contains about 140,000 distinct CDR3 sequences, approximately 39% of which appear only once. Sequencing was performed on glioma tissue, nonneoplastic brain tissue, or PBMCs (not recorded which). The receptors come from a human donor with low-grade glioma or glioblastoma, undergoing nonglioma brain surgery, or in good health (not recorded which).

The chain combines TRBV7-4 with TRBJ1-5, with D perhaps TRBD1 (5 bases). CDR1 and CDR2 from the germline V gene are SGHVT and SQSDAQ. The length of the CDR3 is 14 residues. Trimming took off 2 bases at V and 7 bases at J, with 12 bases between the two ends. Here the CDR3 reads CASSLKQVGQPQHF. Written as DNA, the CDR3 is TGTGCCAGCAGCTTAAAACAGGTCGGGCAGCCCCAGCATTTT.

The rearrangement joins TRBV12-3 or TRBV12-4 to TRBJ1-1, with TRBD1 matching over 7 bases. Trimming cost V 2 bases and J 11 bases; bases outside gene matches: 5. There are 12 residues in the CDR3. The CDR3 nucleotides read TGTGCCAGCAGTTTAAGGGGGCCGCGGGCTTTCTTT. Protein sequence: CASSLRGPRAFF.

As for this clonotype: A junction boundary mismatches the germline segment, possibly from a read error. The V gene is TRBV2, the J gene TRBJ2-3; the D gene is possibly TRBD2 (5 bases). Germline V gives CDR1 SNHLY, CDR2 FYNNEI. The CDR3 loop spans 13 amino acids. As DNA, the CDR3 is TGTGCCAGCAGCCCTGACCATCGGGATACTCAGTATTTT. Translating gives CASSPDHRDTQYF.

The chain recombines TRBV4-1 with TRBJ2-1; TRBD2 aligns across 10 bases. Germline V gives CDR1 MGHRA, CDR2 YSYEKL. CDR3 length: 16 residues. The J segment lost 8 bases and the V segment lost 0 bases, leaving 7 bases of the junction unmatched. The CDR3 DNA reads TGCGCCAGCAGCCAAGATCTCGGGACTAGCGTCCATGAGCAGTTCTTC. It yields the protein CASSQDLGTSVHEQFF.

V usage is TRBV4-2 and J usage is TRBJ2-3; D remains unclear. Germline lookup yields CDR1 LGHNA and CDR2 YNFKEQ. Trimming took off 1 base at V and 0 bases at J, with 11 bases between the two ends. The CDR3 has 16 residues. CDR3: CASSQVPDESTDTQYF. The DNA for the CDR3 is TGTGCCAGCAGCCAAGTGCCAGACGAAAGCACAGATACGCAGTATTTT.

This clonotype was found a few times. The chain is built from TRBV6-1 and TRBJ2-7; tentative D call: TRBD1 (5 bases). Germline loops: CDR1 MNHNS, CDR2 SASEGT. There are 13 residues in the CDR3. Trimming removed 4 bases from V and 2 bases from J, with 9 bases in between. CDR3 sequence reads: CASSGSGTYEQYF. The CDR3 nucleotides read TGTGCCAGCAGTGGCTCAGGGACCTACGAGCAGTACTTC.

The chain links TRBV4-3 to TRBJ2-1, with TRBD2 identical over 7 bases. The germline V gene encodes CDR1 LGHNA and CDR2 YSLEER. The CDR3 spans 16 residues. After removal of 4 bases from V and 2 bases from J, the junction contained 8 bases not matched to a gene. The CDR3 region has the DNA TGCGCCAGCAGCCTCCTGGCGCGGGGGACCTACAATGAGCAGTTCTTC. It translates to CASSLLARGTYNEQFF.

The V call is TRBV20-1, the J call TRBJ2-7; 7 bases match TRBD1. The CDR3 is 14 amino acids. J lost 9 bases, V lost 0 bases, and 11 bases had no gene match. Germline CDR1 DFQATT, CDR2 SNEGSKA (reference sequence). This CDR3 is CSARDSHRGLSQYF. CDR3 coding DNA: TGCAGTGCTAGAGACTCCCACAGGGGATTATCGCAGTACTTC.

This clonotype was detected a few times. The chain combines TRBV27 with TRBJ2-2; the D gene is possibly TRBD2 (5 bases). Germline assignment: CDR1 MNHEY and CDR2 SMNVEV (reference sequence). V was pared by 1 base and J by 1 base, with 10 bases between. The CDR3 runs 16 residues. This CDR3 reads CASSLYGAVNTGELFF. The CDR3 coding sequence is TGTGCCAGCAGTTTATACGGAGCGGTGAACACCGGGGAGCTGTTTTTT.

The chain uses TRBV19 and TRBJ1-2; D is perhaps TRBD1 (5 bases). This CDR3 has 15 amino acids. CDR1 is LNHDA and CDR2 is SQIVND in the germline V gene (reference sequence). The ends were cut back, 5 bases at V and 6 bases at J, with 19 bases in the middle. The CDR3 here is CASSLQQVTADGYTF. CDR3 in DNA: TGTGCCAGTAGTTTGCAACAGGTTACAGCGGATGGCTACACCTTC.

The chain uses TRBV6-6 and TRBJ2-1; D is undetermined. Trimming removed 2 bases from V and 5 bases from J, with 7 bases in between. This CDR3 spans 13 amino acids. In germline, CDR1 is MNHNY, CDR2 SVGAGI (reference sequence). CDR3 residues: CASSYLDNNEQFF. The CDR3 nucleotides read TGTGCCAGCAGTTACCTAGACAACAATGAGCAGTTCTTC.

In this sample, this clonotype turned up many times. The chain uses TRBV20-1 and TRBJ2-3, with unresolved D. The CDR3 extends over 15 amino acids. CDR1 is DFQATT and CDR2 is SNEGSKA in the germline V gene (reference sequence). Trimming shortened V by 5 bases and J by 0 bases, and 15 bases separated the two germline ends. CDR3 protein: CSAAQMGISTDTQYF. The CDR3 DNA sequence: TGCAGTGCTGCCCAGATGGGGATAAGCACAGATACGCAGTATTTT.

V is TRBV4-1 and J is TRBJ2-7; D is perhaps TRBD1 (5 bases). The CDR3 totals 15 residues. Germline-derived CDR1 and CDR2 are MGHRA and YSYEKL. V lost 1 base, J lost 7 bases, and 17 bases lay in between. DNA of the CDR3: TGCGCCAGCAGCCAAGCCAAAACAGGTTTCTTGGAGCAGTACTTC. Translation gives CASSQAKTGFLEQYF.

This clonotype appeared once. The chain employs TRBV7-2 and TRBJ2-3, with D possibly matching TRBD2 (6 bases). The ends were cut back, 5 bases at V and 0 bases at J, with 15 bases in the middle. Germline CDR1 SGHTA, CDR2 FQGNSA. CDR3 length equals 16 residues. CDR3 nucleotides: TGTGCCAGCAGCAGCCTGGGAGGATCTAGCACAGATACGCAGTATTTT. Protein product: CASSSLGGSSTDTQYF.